These 17 T cell receptor beta chains were all obtained from the same sample, sequenced in a study of response to subunit inactivated influenza vaccine listed by TCRdb under 2018. The library was made by RT-PCR. Data came from an Illumina HiSeq 2500. Starting from the raw public reads, TCRdb applied fastp trimming at Q25, assembled clones with MiXCR and retained in-frame beta chains. Every CDR3 protein is listed once, alongside the most common genes and DNA of its rows. The sample table contains about 570,000 distinct CDR3 sequences; only one count was recorded for over 9% of them. More than 9.5% of the sample rests with the top ten. The same sample was also studied in work on T cells expressing NK-cell markers. Drawing on the second study: TCR beta cDNA libraries were made by 5'RACE template switching that added a universal primer site and unique molecular identifiers.

Specimen: PBMCs from blood, collected on the day of vaccination. These receptors were taken from a man between 50 and 59 years old who received an inactivated influenza vaccine. Donor details come from another sample of the same person, matched by shared clones.

V and J are TRBV20-1 and TRBJ2-1; D tentatively reads TRBD1 or TRBD2 (5 bases each). Germline assignment: CDR1 DFQATT and CDR2 SNEGSKA (reference sequence). V gave up 0 bases and J gave up 4 bases, with 13 bases separating them. The CDR3 extends over 15 amino acids. The chain's CDR3 is CSARDLGRRYNEQFF. CDR3 DNA: TGCAGTGCTAGAGATCTGGGACGGAGATACAATGAGCAGTTCTTC.

The V call is TRBV20-1, the J call TRBJ2-5; 8 nucleotides match TRBD1. With 3 bases clipped from V and 4 bases from J, the junction kept 10 bases outside the gene matches. Per the germline V gene, CDR1 is DFQATT and CDR2 is SNEGSKA (reference sequence). This CDR3 has 15 residues. Here the CDR3 DNA reads TGCAGTGCTAGGAGGGGCGGACAGGGAACAGAGACCCAGTACTTC. Its protein product is CSARRGGQGTETQYF.

The V call is TRBV3-1, the J call TRBJ2-5; either TRBD1 or TRBD2 may supply D (5 bases each). Deletions cut 8 bases from V and 3 bases from J, with 19 bases between. The CDR3 has 15 amino acids. Per the germline V gene, CDR1 is LGHDT and CDR2 is YNNKEL (reference sequence). Here the CDR3 reads CASSWGSGRKETQYF. CDR3 sequence (DNA): TGTGCCAGCTCTTGGGGGTCGGGCAGAAAAGAGACCCAGTACTTC.

A few counts support this clonotype. Here the CDR3 reads CASSSAAGEGEKLFF. The CDR3 DNA follows: TGCGCCAGCAGCTCAGCGGCGGGGGAGGGGGAAAAACTGTTTTTT. This chain links TRBV4-3 with TRBJ1-4, with a tentative D call TRBD1 (5 bases). Trimming removed 5 bases at V and 8 bases at J, with 18 bases between. CDR3 length equals 15 residues. The germline CDR1 and CDR2 sequences are LGHNA and YSLEER.

V is TRBV12-3 or TRBV12-4 and J is TRBJ2-3; 7 bases agree with TRBD1. V was clipped by 6 bases and J by 2 bases; unmatched bases: 14. This CDR3 is 17 amino acids long. The CDR3 DNA sequence: TGTGCCAGCAGCAGCGCTACGACAGGGCGATACACAGATACGCAGTATTTT. Translated: CASSSATTGRYTDTQYF.

This clonotype was seen at least ten times. The chain recombines TRBV12-3 or TRBV12-4 with TRBJ2-7; 11 nucleotides align to TRBD2. This CDR3 comprises 16 residues. The V gene end was trimmed by 1 base and the J gene end by 4 bases; junction bases not matched to a gene: 6. Written as DNA, the CDR3 is TGTGCCAGCAGTTTAGGTGTTAGCGGGGGGGCTTACGAGCAGTACTTC. Encoded protein: CASSLGVSGGAYEQYF.

The chain links TRBV4-3 to TRBJ2-1; 9 bases are a match to TRBD2. Per the germline V gene, CDR1 is LGHNA and CDR2 is YSLEER. The length of the CDR3 is 15 residues. V was pared by 6 bases and J by 6 bases, with 9 bases of the junction left unmatched. CDR3 bases: TGCGCCAGCAGTAATAGCGGGAGTCAGGGCAATGAGCAGTTCTTC. As protein: CASSNSGSQGNEQFF.

Concerning this clonotype itself: A junction boundary mismatches the germline segment, possibly from a read error. The chain employs TRBV12-3 or TRBV12-4 and TRBJ1-2; TRBD1 might be the D (5 bases). The CDR3 runs to 11 residues. CDR3 residues: CASSLGTRTTF. CDR3 sequence (DNA): TGTGCCAGCAGTTTAGGTACTCGGACAACTTTC.

This sequence joins TRBV12-3 or TRBV12-4 and TRBJ2-3; no firm D call. This CDR3 spans 12 amino acids. Trimming stripped 6 bases from V and 2 bases from J, with 6 bases between. CDR3 coding DNA: TGTGCCAGCAGAGTCCACACAGATACGCAGTATTTT. Amino acids: CASRVHTDTQYF.

This clonotype was seen only a few times. This chain joins TRBV5-1 and TRBJ2-1; D is perhaps TRBD1 (6 bases). CDR3 length: 13 amino acids. The ends were cut back, 1 base at V and 7 bases at J, with 9 bases in the middle. Germline-derived CDR1 and CDR2 are SGHRS and YFSETQ. The CDR3: CASSLRQDNEQFF. The CDR3, as DNA: TGCGCCAGCAGCTTGAGACAGGATAATGAGCAGTTCTTC.

This clonotype has a handful of counts. The chain recombines TRBV20-1 with TRBJ2-4; perhaps TRBD1 as D (5 bases). This CDR3 has 13 amino acids. CDR1 DFQATT and CDR2 SNEGSKA come from the germline V gene (reference sequence). V was pared by 1 base and J by 7 bases, with 11 bases between. CDR3 loop: CSARVAGQNIQYF. As DNA, the CDR3 is TGCAGTGCTAGAGTGGCAGGGCAGAACATTCAGTACTTC.

This clonotype was detected only a few times. The chain couples TRBV24-1 to TRBJ2-1; 7 nucleotides match TRBD2. Germline CDR1 and CDR2: KGHDR and SFDVKD. V lost 1 base, J lost 9 bases, and 8 bases stayed unmatched. The CDR3 covers 15 residues. This chain's CDR3 is CATSDFVGLQSEQFF. CDR3 in DNA: TGTGCCACCAGTGATTTCGTGGGACTACAGTCTGAGCAGTTCTTC.

Of note for this clonotype: This sequence may be a read error, since a much larger clone differs from it by one base. The missing conserved phenylalanine or tryptophan at the end of this CDR3 makes a read error likely. The rearrangement uses TRBV4-2 and TRBJ2-3; TRBD1 is a possible D gene (5 bases). Between the trimmed V and J ends, which lost 3 bases and 4 bases, there was a span of 8 bases. This CDR3 is built from 13 residues. Germline CDR1 is LGHNA and CDR2 is YNFKEQ. CDR3 loop: CASSQGLADTQYI. In nucleotides, the CDR3 is TGTGCCAGCAGCCAGGGGCTCGCAGATACGCAGTATATT.

The J gene is TRBJ2-4, the V gene TRBV29-1; TRBD2 might be the D (6 bases). V lost 5 bases and J 6 bases, leaving 20 bases between the germline ends. The CDR3 is 15 residues long. Germline CDR1 and CDR2: SQVTM and ANQGSEA. Written as DNA, the CDR3 is TGCAGCGTTTCCGTCTTCGGGGGAGGACTAAACATTCAGTACTTC. Amino acids: CSVSVFGGGLNIQYF.

This clonotype was detected only a few times. The chain couples TRBV5-1 to TRBJ2-7; the D gene is possibly TRBD1 (6 bases). The CDR3 loop spans 14 amino acids. V lost 3 bases to trimming and J lost 2 bases, with 12 bases between them. Germline lookup yields CDR1 SGHRS and CDR2 YFSETQ. The CDR3 is CASSSRQEAYEQYF. DNA for the CDR3: TGCGCCAGCAGCTCGAGACAGGAGGCCTACGAGCAGTACTTC.

The rearrangement links TRBV15 to TRBJ1-4; no clear D gene. The CDR3 spans 16 residues. Trimming cost V 1 base and J 3 bases, with 12 bases left between them. Per the germline V gene, CDR1 is LNHNV and CDR2 is YYDKDF (reference sequence). The CDR3 region is CATSRAGGLANEKLFF. CDR3 DNA: TGTGCCACCAGCAGAGCCGGAGGCCTGGCTAATGAAAAACTGTTTTTT.

Only a few counts were recorded for this clonotype. The chain uses TRBV20-1 and TRBJ2-1; TRBD1 agrees at 9 bases. The V segment lost 4 bases and the J segment 7 bases; nucleotides outside the gene matches: 2. The CDR3 has 12 residues. Germline CDR1 reads DFQATT; CDR2 reads SNEGSKA (reference sequence). CDR3 nucleotide sequence: TGCAGTGCTACTGGGACAGGGAATGAGCAGTTCTTC. As protein: CSATGTGNEQFF.